This TCR beta chain is from a study of T cells after yellow fever vaccination. There are many counts of this clonotype. The junction departs from the called germline gene at one end, perhaps through a read error. This CDR3 region has 13 residues. Germline lookup yields CDR1 SGHTA and CDR2 FQGNSA. TCRdb ran MiXCR on the 5' RACE reads and lists one entry per CDR3 protein. The sample yields 250,000 to 300,000 distinct CDR3 sequences, 5.2% seen once. The TCR comes from a man aged 18 to 29 who received the YFV17D yellow fever vaccine. The chain has TRBV7-2 and TRBJ2-5; the match to TRBD2 covers 7 bases. The sample here was CD4+ T cells sorted from PBMCs, taken on the day of the yellow fever booster vaccination. The CDR3 reads CASSYPGQAGGDF. CDR3 sequence (DNA): TGTGCCAGCAGCTACCCCGGGCAGGCTGGGGGGGACTTC.